Listed below are T cell receptor beta chains from one sample, sequenced in a study of cytomegalovirus exposure and HLA in healthy donors. Generated by immunoSEQ multiplex PCR, the TCRdb table keeps only in-frame clones and is missing some. This repertoire shows approximately 70,000 clones, about 73% found once; its top ten account for 8.5% to 10%. Sequencing was performed on PBMCs. The source is a woman aged 50 to 60 in good health and CMV-seropositive. The CDR3 runs from the conserved cysteine through the conserved F or W. Each record gives: clone size, J gene, D gene, V gene, CDR3 DNA, CDR3 protein. D genes are given only for firm matches. Clone size is shown for a subset of rows, as once, few, many or a class of expanded clone.

>.|TRBJ2-7|.|TRBV28
TGTGCCAGCAGTCCTGTAAGCCCCTACGAGCAGTACTTC
CASSPVSPYEQYF
>.|TRBJ1-4|.|TRBV19
TGTGCCAGTAGTATCCCTCGGGGTACCGGTGAAAAACTGTTTTTT
CASSIPRGTGEKLFF
>.|TRBJ2-5|.|TRBV7-9
TGTGCCAGCAGCTCCACACGACAGACTTCGTTCCAAGAGACCCAGTACTTC
CASSSTRQTSFQETQYF
>.|TRBJ1-5|.|TRBV5-6
TGTGCCAGCAGCTTGTATTCAGTTAGCAATCAGCCCCAGCATTTT
CASSLYSVSNQPQHF
>.|TRBJ1-4|.|TRBV28
TGTGCCAGCATTACCAGGGGTGGGGTGGTGAGTGAAAAACTGTTTTTT
CASITRGGVVSEKLFF
>.|TRBJ2-1|.|TRBV2
TGTGCCAACTCAGGGTTTCAGGAGCAGTTCTTC
CANSGFQEQFF
>.|TRBJ2-5|.|TRBV2
TGTGCCAGCAGGGGGCCGGAGACCCAGTACTTC
CASRGPETQYF
>.|TRBJ2-1|TRBD2|TRBV30
TGTGCCTGGAGGACGGGGGGATCCTTTAGTGGTGAGCAGTTCTTC
CAWRTGGSFSGEQFF
>once|TRBJ1-5|TRBD1|TRBV4-3
TGCGCCAGCAGCCCTACAGGGGTGAGCAATCAGCCCCAGCATTTT
CASSPTGVSNQPQHF
>.|TRBJ2-2|.|TRBV19
TGTGCCAGTAGTATTAATGTTCCGTCCGGGGAGCTGTTTTTT
CASSINVPSGELFF
>few|TRBJ2-1|TRBD2|TRBV11-2
TGTGCCAGCAGCCCCCGACTAGCGGGAGTCTACAATGAGCAGTTCTTC
CASSPRLAGVYNEQFF
>.|TRBJ2-7|.|TRBV11-2
TGTGCCAGCAGCTTACCCCGGGGGTTCGAGCAGTACTTC
CASSLPRGFEQYF
>.|TRBJ2-5|.|TRBV19
TGTGCCAGTAGTACACCTCAGGGCCAAGAGACCCAGTACTTC
CASSTPQGQETQYF
>.|TRBJ1-2|.|TRBV4-1
TGCGCCAGCAGCCGCGCACCACAGGGCTCTAACTATGGCTACACCTTC
CASSRAPQGSNYGYTF
>.|TRBJ2-7|.|TRBV7-8
TGTGCCAGCAGCACAACCTACGAGCAGTACTTC
CASSTTYEQYF
>.|TRBJ1-4|TRBD1|TRBV6-5
TGTGCCAGCAGTTACTCGATTGGGACAGGGGACGAAAAACTGTTTTTT
CASSYSIGTGDEKLFF
>.|TRBJ2-7|.|TRBV10-1
TGCGCCAGCAGTGAGGGGGCCAGCGGGCACTACGAGCAGTACTTC
CASSEGASGHYEQYF
>few|TRBJ1-1|.|TRBV28
TGTGCCAGCAGTTCCTCAGTGAACACTGAAGCTTTCTTT
CASSSSVNTEAFF
>few|TRBJ2-3|.|TRBV30
TGTGCCTGGGACAGACTAGTCACAGATACGCAGTATTTT
CAWDRLVTDTQYF
>.|TRBJ1-2|.|TRBV19
TGTGCCAGTAGCCCCGTGTCAGGGGTTGGCTACACCTTC
CASSPVSGVGYTF
>.|TRBJ2-5|.|TRBV7-3
TGTGCCAGCAGCCCCGCCCGGGGAGAGACCCAGTACTTC
CASSPARGETQYF
>.|TRBJ2-7|.|TRBV5-1
TGCGCCAGCAGCCCGGGGGGTTGGGGGGCGCAAGGCTACGAGCAGTACTTC
CASSPGGWGAQGYEQYF
>.|TRBJ2-5|.|TRBV29-1
TGCAGCGTTGAAGCGACTAGTAGACAAGAGACCCAGTACTTC
CSVEATSRQETQYF
>.|TRBJ1-4|.|TRBV28
TGTGCCACCGACTCCGCCCGGGACAATAATGAAAAACTGTTTTTT
CATDSARDNNEKLFF
>.|TRBJ1-1|TRBD1|TRBV4-3
TGCGCCAGCAGCCCGGGACAGCTGAACACTGAAGCTTTCTTT
CASSPGQLNTEAFF
>.|TRBJ2-3|TRBD2|TRBV28
TGTGCCAGCAGTTTGAGTAGCGGGCTCACAGATACGCAGTATTTT
CASSLSSGLTDTQYF
>once|TRBJ2-7|TRBD1|TRBV7-8
TGTGCCAGCAGCTTAGCCCCCGGGACAGGGCTCGAGCAGTACTTC
CASSLAPGTGLEQYF
>few|TRBJ2-4|TRBD2|TRBV7-9
TGTGCCAGCGGTAATAGCGGGGAAGGCATTCAGTACTTC
CASGNSGEGIQYF
>.|TRBJ1-1|TRBD1|TRBV29-1
TGCAGCGTCACTCCGGGACAGTGGAGGGACACTGAAGCTTTCTTT
CSVTPGQWRDTEAFF
>.|TRBJ2-3|TRBD2|TRBV5-1
TGCGCCAGCAGCTCTGGACTAGCCACAGATACGCAGTATTTT
CASSSGLATDTQYF
>.|TRBJ2-2|.|TRBV7-2
TGTGCCAGCAGCTTAAACGGGCCGGGAGACACCGGGGAGCTGTTTTTT
CASSLNGPGDTGELFF
>.|TRBJ2-3|.|TRBV2
TGTGCCAGCAGCGACGGGGCATCGGGGGCGCAGTATTTT
CASSDGASGAQYF
>.|TRBJ2-1|TRBD2|TRBV29-1
TGCAGCGTTGGGGCCAGCGGGAGAGACGGACATGAGCAGTTCTTC
CSVGASGRDGHEQFF
>.|TRBJ1-2|TRBD1|TRBV9
TGTGCCAGCACCCTGTCCACAGGGGACTATGGCTACACCTTC
CASTLSTGDYGYTF
>.|TRBJ2-5|.|TRBV29-1
TGCAGCGTTGTCCGTCAGGGACTAGAGACCCAGTACTTC
CSVVRQGLETQYF
>.|TRBJ2-6|TRBD1|TRBV2
TGTGCCAGCAGTCCAATGCCCGCGGGACAGGGGGCGCCTGGAGCCAACGTCCTGACTTTC
CASSPMPAGQGAPGANVLTF
>.|TRBJ1-2|.|TRBV5-1
TGCGCCAGCAGCTTGGAGACTTTGGGCTATGGCTACACCTTC
CASSLETLGYGYTF
>.|TRBJ1-1|.|TRBV7-9
TGTGCCAGCAGCCTGCGGGGGACCACTGAAGCTTTCTTT
CASSLRGTTEAFF
>.|TRBJ2-1|.|TRBV4-3
TGCGCCAGCAGCCTAGGCCTAGATGAGCAGTTCTTC
CASSLGLDEQFF
>.|TRBJ2-7|.|TRBV6-1
TGTGCCAGCAGTGAGGCCAGCTCCTACGAGCAGTACTTC
CASSEASSYEQYF
>.|TRBJ2-1|TRBD2|TRBV5-1
TGCGCCAGCAGCTTGGTGTTTGGCGGGAGCAGTAACAATGAGCAGTTCTTC
CASSLVFGGSSNNEQFF
>.|TRBJ2-5|.|TRBV19
TGTGCCAGTAGTATTGTGAGCGGGTCTGAGGGAGAGACCCAGTACTTC
CASSIVSGSEGETQYF
>.|TRBJ2-2|TRBD2|TRBV11-2
TGTGCCAGCAGCCTGGGACTAGCGGGGATCTGGGACACCGGGGAGCTGTTTTTT
CASSLGLAGIWDTGELFF
>.|TRBJ1-2|.|TRBV29-1
TGCAGCGTTAGCCAGTACAGTAACTATGGCTACACCTTC
CSVSQYSNYGYTF
>.|TRBJ1-1|.|TRBV7-9
TGTGCCAGCAGCCCTCAGGGGAACACTGAAGCTTTCTTT
CASSPQGNTEAFF
>.|TRBJ2-5|TRBD1|TRBV7-7
TGTGCCAGCAGCTTAGGCGGGACAGGGACGAGTCGCGAGACCCAGTACTTC
CASSLGGTGTSRETQYF
>.|TRBJ1-1|TRBD1|TRBV27
TGTGCCAGCAGTTCAGGACAGGGGGTTCCCATGAACACTGAAGCTTTCTTT
CASSSGQGVPMNTEAFF
>.|TRBJ2-5|.|TRBV4-2
TGTGCCAGCAGCCAAGATTTGGACTACCGGCAAGAGACCCAGTACTTC
CASSQDLDYRQETQYF
>.|TRBJ2-3|.|TRBV7-8
TGTGCCAGCAGCTTAGATGGGGGACTCACAGATACGCAGTATTTT
CASSLDGGLTDTQYF
>.|TRBJ2-1|.|TRBV6-6
TGTGCCAGCAGCCCCCAAGGGGGGGTATTGTGGCATGAGCAGTTCTTC
CASSPQGGVLWHEQFF
>.|TRBJ2-3|TRBD2|TRBV10-3
TGTGCCATCAGTGGACTAGCGGGAGGGCTTTATTTT
CAISGLAGGLYF
>.|TRBJ1-1|.|TRBV9
TGTGCCAGCAGCGCCTCGGTAAACACTGAAGCTTTCTTT
CASSASVNTEAFF
>.|TRBJ2-5|TRBD2|TRBV5-1
TGCGCCAGCAGCTTGGAGACAGCGGGGATGGACCAGTACTTC
CASSLETAGMDQYF
>few|TRBJ1-1|.|TRBV4-1
TGCGCCAGCAGCCGGCAGACCAGGGTTGACACTGAAGCTTTCTTT
CASSRQTRVDTEAFF
>.|TRBJ1-4|.|TRBV2
TGTGCCAGCAGGGAGGAAGGCGAAAAACTGTTTTTT
CASREEGEKLFF
>.|TRBJ1-1|.|TRBV28
TGTGCCAGCAGTTTATGGACAGGCTATGAAGCTTTCTTT
CASSLWTGYEAFF
>.|TRBJ1-6|TRBD1|TRBV7-2
TGTGCCAGCAGCTTACAGGGGGGTGATTCACCCCTCCACTTT
CASSLQGGDSPLHF
>.|TRBJ1-1|TRBD1|TRBV7-6
TGTGCCAGCAGCTACCGACAGGGTGAAGCTTTCTTT
CASSYRQGEAFF